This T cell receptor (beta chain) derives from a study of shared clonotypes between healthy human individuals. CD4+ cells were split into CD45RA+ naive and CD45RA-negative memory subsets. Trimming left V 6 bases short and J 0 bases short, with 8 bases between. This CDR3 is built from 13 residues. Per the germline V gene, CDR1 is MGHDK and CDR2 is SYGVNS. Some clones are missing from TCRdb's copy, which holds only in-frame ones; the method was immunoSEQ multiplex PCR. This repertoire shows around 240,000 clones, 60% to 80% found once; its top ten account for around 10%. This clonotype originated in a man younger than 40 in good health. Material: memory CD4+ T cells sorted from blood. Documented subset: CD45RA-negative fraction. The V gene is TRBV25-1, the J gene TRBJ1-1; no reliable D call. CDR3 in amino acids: CASSLTLNTEAFF. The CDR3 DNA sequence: TGTGCCAGCAGCCTGACTTTGAACACTGAAGCTTTCTTT.